The source of this TCR beta chain is a study of human T cells and chemical hapten exposure. The study, taken as a whole, reports: The study found that PT1 expanded TCR counts correlated positively with patch test score. Alopecia affecting every donor means their immune response may not match healthy people's. In comparison with controls, expanded TCRs gave rise to a significantly larger number of large CDR3 similarity clusters.

This clonotype occurred a few times. Its cognate antigen is unknown. One entry per CDR3 protein results from TCRdb running MiXCR on the RACE reads. In the table there are 150,000 or so distinct CDR3 sequences, 13% to 15% of which are singletons. Time point defined: patch test 1, 2 weeks after DPC sensitization. Described treatment: therapeutic diphenylcyclopropenone sensitization with weekly scalp DPC. Trimming stripped 5 bases from V and 3 bases from J, with 11 bases between. The CDR3 contains 13 residues. The chain recombines TRBV12-3 or TRBV12-4 with TRBJ2-7; unclear D gene. This sequence originates from a woman in her twenties or thirties with alopecia areata. Some clones in this sample may be carry-over from other donors' samples. The source was whole blood, collected in connection with sensitization to the hapten diphenylcyclopropenone (DPC). DNA for the CDR3: TGTGCCAGCAGTAGGACGGAGATCTACGAGCAGTACTTC. Its protein is CASSRTEIYEQYF.